This note documents a single T cell receptor beta chain sequence. TCRdb passed the RT-PCR reads through MiXCR, listing each CDR3 protein once. The sample holds about 680,000 distinct CDR3 sequences; about 14% are singletons and the top ten take roughly 3.9%. In germline, CDR1 is SNHLY, CDR2 FYNNEI. The CDR3 sequence is 17 residues long. Trimming at V came to 8 bases and at J to 1 base, leaving 13 bases not matched to a gene. The sequence came from a female donor in good health, serving as a healthy control. The chain employs TRBV2 and TRBJ2-3; 9 bases agree with TRBD2. The sequencing sample was made of memory CD4+ T cells from blood. The CDR3 DNA reads as TGTGCCAGCGTAGGCGCGGGAGGGTGGGCTGGCACAGATACGCAGTATTTT. This sequence encodes CASVGAGGWAGTDTQYF.